This T cell receptor beta chain was captured in a study of blood T cell repertoires in COVID-19. The V gene's germline CDR1 is SNHLY and CDR2 FYNNEI. The J segment lost 5 bases and the V segment lost 6 bases, leaving 1 base of the junction unmatched. The CDR3 extends over 12 amino acids. Authors' methods: Amplification of reference gene primers was used by the study to estimate nucleated cell counts. Some clones are missing from TCRdb's copy, which holds only in-frame ones; the method was immunoSEQ multiplex PCR. V, J and clone size are taken as reported in that table, and D and trimming were inferred from the DNA itself. The sample shows over 50,000 clones, over 55% of them seen only once. This clone was recorded a few times.

This chain joins TRBV2 and TRBJ2-5; TRBD1 agrees at 9 bases. This clonotype was obtained from an older woman with COVID-19, enrolled during active disease. What was sequenced was peripheral blood. The CDR3 DNA reads TGTGCCAGCAGCGGGACAGGGGAGACCCAGTACTTC. Translating it yields CASSGTGETQYF.